The 3 T cell receptor beta chains presented below share a single source sample, sequenced in a study of PD-L1 blockade in urothelial cancer. Produced via immunoSEQ multiplex PCR; TCRdb's table is partial and in-frame only. The sample consists of just under 45,000 clones, around 89% of them appearing once. Material: PBMCs, obtained around atezolizumab (anti-PD-L1) treatment. These receptors came from a woman aged 60-75 years with urothelial cancer.

The J gene is TRBJ2-4, the V gene TRBV14; 8 bases agree with TRBD1. The germline V gene has CDR1 SGHDN and CDR2 FVKESK. The V segment lost 1 base and the J segment 4 bases; nucleotides outside the gene matches: 6. The length of the CDR3 is 16 residues. DNA of the CDR3: TGTGCCAGCAGCCAAGCTCCCCAGGGGGCAAAAAACATTCAGTACTTC. Translating it yields CASSQAPQGAKNIQYF.

This clone has just a few counts. This chain joins TRBV20-1 and TRBJ2-1, with 9 bases that match TRBD1. This CDR3 contains 11 residues. CDR1 is DFQATT and CDR2 is SNEGSKA in the germline V gene (reference sequence). This CDR3 is CSPKQGAAEFF. CDR3 nucleotide sequence: TGCAGCCCTAAACAGGGGGCGGCCGAGTTCTTC.

V is TRBV5-6 and J is TRBJ2-3; the D is unclear. The germline V gene has CDR1 SGHDT and CDR2 YYEEEE. The CDR3 sequence is 11 residues long. Trimming cost V 4 bases and J 4 bases, with 4 bases left between them. CDR3 protein: CASSLADTQYF. The DNA for the CDR3 is TGTGCCAGCAGCCTAGCAGATACGCAGTATTTT.